Shown below are 27 T cell receptor beta chains from a single sample sequenced in a study of PD-1 blockade in classical Hodgkin lymphoma. Relapse was seen in all patients after autologous stem cell transplantation, and brentuximab vedotin exposure was variable. Only in-frame clones appear in the TCRdb table, and some are missing; sequencing was by immunoSEQ multiplex PCR. The sample includes under 100,000 clones, approximately 91% of them seen just once. This sample comprised peripheral blood mononuclear cells (PBMCs), obtained before the second cycle of nivolumab. The source is a human donor with classical Hodgkin lymphoma.

The CDR3 region has the DNA TGTGCCAGCAGGTGGGTGAGATACGAGCAGTACTTC. Translated: CASRWVRYEQYF. The V gene is TRBV6-1, the J gene TRBJ2-7, with no clear D. CDR1 is MNHNS and CDR2 is SASEGT in the germline V gene. This CDR3 region has 12 residues. Trimming shortened V by 6 bases and J by 4 bases, and 10 bases separated the two germline ends.

The chain uses TRBV5-1 and TRBJ2-1, with TRBD1 matching over 9 bases. The CDR3 contains 15 residues. V gave up 2 bases and J gave up 7 bases; unmatched junction bases: 7. The V gene's germline CDR1 is SGHRS and CDR2 YFSETQ. The CDR3 reads CASSFLQGALNEQFF. The CDR3 nucleotides read TGCGCCAGCAGCTTTCTACAGGGGGCGTTGAATGAGCAGTTCTTC.

This chain connects TRBV11-2 to TRBJ2-7; 10 nucleotides agree with TRBD2. The CDR3 extends over 15 amino acids. V shed 6 bases and J 4 bases; nucleotides not matched to a gene: 9. The germline CDR1 and CDR2 sequences are SGHAT and FQNNGV. CDR3 sequence (DNA): TGTGCCAGCAGGCCCCTGAGCGGGAGGGGGTACGAGCAGTACTTC. It yields the protein CASRPLSGRGYEQYF.

The genes are TRBV27 and TRBJ1-1, with 10 bases identical to TRBD1. The CDR3 sequence is 15 residues long. Germline V gene data show CDR1 as MNHEY and CDR2 as SMNVEV (reference sequence). Trimming took 5 bases from V and 0 from J; bases not matched to a gene: 3. CDR3 nucleotide sequence: TGTGCCAGCAGTCCGACAGGGGGCCTGAACACTGAAGCTTTCTTT. Protein: CASSPTGGLNTEAFF.

The V call is TRBV5-5, the J call TRBJ1-5; 7 nucleotides align to TRBD1. This CDR3 contains 14 residues. The germline V gene encodes CDR1 SGHKS and CDR2 YYEKEE (reference sequence). Trimming took 4 bases from V and 4 from J; bases not matched to a gene: 5. The CDR3 DNA reads as TGTGCCAGCAGCCCGGGACAGTTTAATCAGCCCCAGCATTTT. Translation gives CASSPGQFNQPQHF.

The chain links TRBV7-3 to TRBJ2-1; D gene unclear. V was shortened by 2 bases and J by 5 bases, with 4 bases between the two germline ends. The length of the CDR3 is 12 residues. Germline V gene data show CDR1 as SGHTA and CDR2 as FQGTGA. The CDR3 DNA reads TGTGCCAGCAGCTTATATGACAATGAGCAGTTCTTC. Translating gives CASSLYDNEQFF.

The chain joins TRBV7-3 to TRBJ2-7; 13 nucleotides agree with TRBD2. V lost 6 bases and J lost 6; bases outside the gene matches: 17. The CDR3 length is 18 residues. Germline loops: CDR1 SGHTA, CDR2 FQGTGA. This CDR3 reads CASSHSPLAGGPPPEQYF. The CDR3 bases are TGTGCCAGCAGTCACTCGCCACTAGCGGGAGGGCCCCCTCCCGAGCAGTACTTC.

The chain links TRBV5-1 to TRBJ2-1; 14 bases agree with TRBD2. V gave up 4 bases and J gave up 10 bases; unmatched junction bases: 10. In germline, CDR1 is SGHRS, CDR2 YFSETQ. The CDR3 is made up of 16 amino acids. The CDR3 bases are TGCGCCAGCAGCGCCCCGGGACTAGCGGGAGAGAACGAGCAGTTCTTC. Translated, it gives CASSAPGLAGENEQFF.

V gene TRBV11-2 combines with J gene TRBJ1-1, with no clear D. CDR1 and CDR2 from the germline V gene are SGHAT and FQNNGV. This CDR3 is built from 12 residues. The V end lost 1 base, the J end lost 4 bases, and 4 bases lay between the germline ends. CDR3 loop: CASSLGITEAFF. In DNA form, the CDR3 reads TGTGCCAGCAGCTTAGGAATCACTGAAGCTTTCTTT.

This chain uses TRBV14 with TRBJ2-7; D possibly corresponds to TRBD1 (7 bases). CDR1 is SGHDN, CDR2 FVKESK, per germline. The germline V and J ends were trimmed by 1 base and 6 bases, with 10 bases remaining between them. This CDR3 has 13 amino acids. The CDR3 is CASSQGGTAEQYF. As DNA, the CDR3 is TGTGCCAGCAGCCAAGGCGGGACAGCCGAGCAGTACTTC.

V usage is TRBV5-1 and J usage is TRBJ2-7; 10 nucleotides match TRBD2. This CDR3 is built from 15 residues. Trimming at V came to 1 base and at J to 3 bases, leaving 4 bases not matched to a gene. The germline V gene encodes CDR1 SGHRS and CDR2 YFSETQ. The DNA of the CDR3 is TGCGCCAGCAGCTTGCCCAGCGGGAGGGTCTACGAGCAGTACTTC. It yields the protein CASSLPSGRVYEQYF.

The chain links TRBV30 to TRBJ1-1, with D perhaps TRBD1 (6 bases). The length of the CDR3 is 15 residues. Germline loops: CDR1 GTSNPN, CDR2 SVGIG (reference sequence). With 2 bases removed from V and 1 base from J, the gap between germline ends came to 14 bases. CDR3 sequence reads: CAWSLTGGGNTEAFF. The CDR3 bases are TGTGCCTGGAGTTTGACAGGAGGAGGGAACACTGAAGCTTTCTTT.

V gene TRBV9 combines with J gene TRBJ2-2; D unresolved. CDR1 SGDLS and CDR2 YYNGEE come from the germline V gene. V lost 3 bases and J 0 bases, leaving 9 bases between the germline ends. The CDR3 sequence is 15 residues long. The chain's CDR3 is CASSARDANTGELFF. DNA for the CDR3: TGTGCCAGCAGCGCCAGAGACGCGAACACCGGGGAGCTGTTTTTT.

This chain uses TRBV21-1 with TRBJ2-7; the D call in the table, TRBD1, was not verified against the DNA. TRBV21-1 counts as a pseudogene. The CDR3 totals 15 residues. The CDR3 reads CASSNRTGLDYEQYF. In DNA, the CDR3 is TGTGCCAGCAGCAATAGAACAGGGCTAGACTACGAGCAGTACTTC.

The chain recombines TRBV6-1 with TRBJ2-2; a weak D match, TRBD1 (6 bases). The length of the CDR3 is 14 residues. V dropped 6 bases and J dropped 3 bases, with 11 bases sitting between them. Germline V lookup: CDR1 MNHNS, CDR2 SASEGT. CDR3 sequence reads: CASSTGFDTGELFF. CDR3 nucleotide sequence: TGTGCCAGCAGCACAGGGTTCGACACCGGGGAGCTGTTTTTT.

This sequence joins TRBV10-3 and TRBJ2-1; 7 nucleotides match TRBD1. After removal of 5 bases from V and 3 bases from J, the junction contained 13 bases not matched to a gene. This CDR3 region has 17 residues. Germline V gives CDR1 ENHRY, CDR2 SYGVKD. The CDR3 is CAISPEGGRGFYNEQFF. The CDR3 DNA is TGTGCCATCAGTCCCGAAGGGGGCAGGGGGTTCTACAATGAGCAGTTCTTC.

V and J are TRBV15 and TRBJ2-7; D gene ambiguous. CDR3 size: 14 residues. From germline, CDR1 is LNHNV and CDR2 YYDKDF (reference sequence). The germline V and J ends were trimmed by 0 bases and 1 base, with 7 bases remaining between them. CDR3 sequence reads: CATSRDFISYEQYF. CDR3 coding DNA: TGTGCCACCAGCAGAGATTTCATTTCCTACGAGCAGTACTTC.

The chain combines TRBV7-2 with TRBJ2-7; D gene ambiguous. The V gene's germline CDR1 is SGHTA and CDR2 FQGNSA. The CDR3 has 11 residues. The V end lost 3 bases, the J end lost 1 base, and 1 base lay between the germline ends. The CDR3 sequence is CASSFSYEQYF. The CDR3 nucleotides are TGTGCCAGCAGCTTTTCCTACGAGCAGTACTTC.

The chain is built from TRBV11-2 and TRBJ2-7; 12 bases match TRBD2. The V and J ends lost 6 bases and 1 base, in that order; junction bases with no gene match: 16. CDR1 and CDR2 from the germline V gene are SGHAT and FQNNGV. The CDR3 runs 19 residues. The CDR3 loop reads CASRDFPGTSGRRSYEQYF. The CDR3 bases are TGTGCCAGCAGAGATTTCCCCGGGACTAGCGGGCGTCGATCCTACGAGCAGTACTTC.

V is TRBV18 and J is TRBJ2-1, with 11 nucleotides matching TRBD2. V was clipped by 6 bases and J by 3 bases; unmatched bases: 10. CDR1 is KGHSH and CDR2 is LQKENI in the germline V gene. The CDR3 is 17 amino acids. The CDR3 here is CASSREPGTSGYNEQFF. In nucleotides, the CDR3 is TGTGCCAGCTCTCGAGAACCCGGGACTAGCGGCTACAATGAGCAGTTCTTC.

This chain joins TRBV19 and TRBJ1-5, with a tentative D call TRBD1 (5 bases). Trimming pared 7 bases from V and 0 bases from J, leaving 16 bases between. The CDR3 is 16 amino acids. Germline V gene sequence: CDR1 LNHDA, CDR2 SQIVND (reference sequence). This CDR3 is CASNMGGVYSNQPQHF. CDR3 DNA: TGTGCCAGTAATATGGGGGGGGTGTATAGCAATCAGCCCCAGCATTTT.

Of note for this clone: The germline gene is not matched at one end of the junction; a read error may be the cause. The CDR3 DNA reads as TGTGCCAGCAGCTTGGGCTCAGGCCCGGCTACTTTT. This codes for CASSLGSGPATF. This chain joins TRBV5-6 and TRBJ1-1; D is ambiguous. CDR1 and CDR2 from the germline V gene are SGHDT and YYEEEE. The CDR3 covers 12 residues.

The J gene is TRBJ1-4, the V gene TRBV28; no clear D. This CDR3 is built from 12 residues. The V gene's germline CDR1 is MDHEN and CDR2 SYDVKM. Trimming stripped 5 bases from V and 4 bases from J, with 5 bases between. This CDR3 reads CASSRLNEKLFF. The CDR3 DNA sequence: TGTGCCAGCAGTCGCCTTAATGAAAAACTGTTTTTT.

This clone was recorded only once. V usage is TRBV7-9 and J usage is TRBJ2-7, with a tentative D call TRBD2 (6 bases). This CDR3 has 14 amino acids. Germline lookup yields CDR1 SEHNR and CDR2 FQNEAQ (reference sequence). V lost 4 bases and J lost 2, with 12 bases in between. CDR3 DNA sequence: TGTGCCAGCAGCTCCACCTGGGGGGCCTACGAGCAGTACTTC. It translates to CASSSTWGAYEQYF.

This clone came up once. The rearrangement joins TRBV2 to TRBJ2-1, with TRBD1 matching 7 bases. CDR1 is SNHLY, CDR2 FYNNEI, per germline. The trim removed 8 bases at V and 4 bases at J, leaving 5 bases unmatched. This CDR3 is 13 amino acids long. The DNA of the CDR3 is TGTGCCAGCGGGACAGAGTTATACAATGAGCAGTTCTTC. As protein: CASGTELYNEQFF.

The CDR3 DNA reads TGTGCCAGCAGCTTAGATGACAGGGGGGGCTACGAGCAGTACTTC. It codes for CASSLDDRGGYEQYF. The V call is TRBV11-2, the J call TRBJ2-7; TRBD1 aligns across 9 bases. Trimming took 0 bases from V and 3 from J; bases not matched to a gene: 3. There are 15 residues in the CDR3. The germline V gene has CDR1 SGHAT and CDR2 FQNNGV.

The sample holds one count of this clone. V usage is TRBV7-8 and J usage is TRBJ1-2; D is undetermined. CDR3 length: 14 amino acids. The V and J ends lost 5 bases and 4 bases respectively, with 14 bases between them. The V gene's germline CDR1 is SGHVS and CDR2 FQNEAQ. The CDR3 region has the DNA TGTGCCAGCAGCCAATTATACGGGAGCTATGGCTACACCTTC. Its protein product is CASSQLYGSYGYTF.